This T cell receptor (beta chain) is from a study of T cell responses to AZD1222 COVID-19 vaccine (dated by TCRdb to about 2021). Background on the whole study: AZD1222 recipients with second doses at about 4 weeks or about 12 weeks were pooled, because spike-specific TCR depth and breadth did not differ between schedules. A total of just over 230 trial participants underwent TCR sequencing, of whom 207 received two doses of AZD1222 and about 25 received two doses of the MenACWY control vaccine. Trial participants were enrolled by age into 18-55, 56-69 and 70-plus year subgroups, with around 140, 26 and 57 TCR-sequenced participants respectively.

On this clone: There is no known antigen for this receptor. Per-base qualities were not stored, and no clone one base away is much larger.

The time point label on this specimen signifies: baseline before first vaccination. Samples from vaccinated people were obtained from the UK trials COV001 and COV002, which included a single-blind randomized controlled phase 2/3 trial of AZD1222 (ChAdOx1 nCoV-19) in healthy adults. Trial participant PBMC samples were collected at day 0 and day 28 after the second dose for TCRbeta chain sequencing. V is cut by 3 bases and J by 2 bases, and the space between the germline ends is 12 bases. The CDR3 spans 16 residues, from the cysteine through the phenylalanine. The sequence is cut down to CDR3 DNA, 48 bases in frame from base 1. From a lookup of the germline V gene, CDR1 and CDR2 are SGHRS and YFSETQ. Summary of the overall study and its limitations: In the small 56-69-year group, the increase in depth fell short of significance, most likely because of low power. CD4 TCRs associated with the vaccine covered the entire spike protein, and the dominant responses were in regions 160-218 and 743-854. Spike-specific TCR breadth and depth rose significantly after two AZD1222 doses compared with day 0 and with MenACWY recipients. Conclusions about previously exposed vaccinees are limited because only a handful of AZD1222 recipients were SARS-CoV-2 seropositive at baseline. Participants were mostly white British, with more females than males. The authors suggested clonal diversity may have been underestimated. Nearly half of unique spike-specific TCRs reportedly recognized epitopes outside regions mutated in the B.1.351 and B.1.1.7 variants. No day 14 peak-response samples were available, so repertoires were characterized only after the peak T cell response.

The CDR3 regions of human TCRbeta chains were subjected to immunosequencing. Concerning the study's data processing: TCRs in the repertoires were matched against a reference library of SARS-CoV-2-specific TCRs that had been generated with the MIRA antigen-specificity platform. Breadth was defined as the fraction of unique TCRs that were SARS-CoV-2-associated, and depth was defined as the fraction of total T cells that were SARS-CoV-2-associated. Using the MIRA data, each spike-specific TCR was assigned both to the spike region to which the TCR was reactive and to a CD4 or CD8 class. Log10-transformed breadth and depth values were compared by one-way ANOVA with Sidak's multiple comparisons tests. Here the immuneACCESS table is served through TCRdb, limited to in-frame sequences with V and J called. Missing clones are a known gap in these copies; in checked studies unresolved V genes cover under half, and the rest lacks a known reason. V and J calls plus clone size are reproduced from that table; the DNA served to infer D and trimming. In all, the sample holds roughly 120,000 clones, and just over 85% of those were seen once. The top ten hold approximately 12% of the sample.

The TCR originated in an adult in good health. The chain is encoded by TRBV5-1 joined to TRBJ1-6, with no confidently assigned D gene. Sequencing was performed on peripheral blood, taken on day 0 of AZD1222 vaccination. This receptor carries the CDR3 CASSSLPRAYNSPLHF. The bases are TGCGCCAGCAGCTCACTACCCCGGGCCTATAATTCACCCCTCCACTTT. Reference TRBV5-1 and TRBJ1-6 genes cover what lies past the CDR3, so the full variable domain is KAGVTQTPRYLIKTRGQQVTLSCSPISGHRSVSWYQQTPGQGLQFLFEYFSETQRNKGNFPGRFSGRQFSNSRSEMNVSTLELGDSALYLCASSSLPRAYNSPLHFGNGTRLTVT.